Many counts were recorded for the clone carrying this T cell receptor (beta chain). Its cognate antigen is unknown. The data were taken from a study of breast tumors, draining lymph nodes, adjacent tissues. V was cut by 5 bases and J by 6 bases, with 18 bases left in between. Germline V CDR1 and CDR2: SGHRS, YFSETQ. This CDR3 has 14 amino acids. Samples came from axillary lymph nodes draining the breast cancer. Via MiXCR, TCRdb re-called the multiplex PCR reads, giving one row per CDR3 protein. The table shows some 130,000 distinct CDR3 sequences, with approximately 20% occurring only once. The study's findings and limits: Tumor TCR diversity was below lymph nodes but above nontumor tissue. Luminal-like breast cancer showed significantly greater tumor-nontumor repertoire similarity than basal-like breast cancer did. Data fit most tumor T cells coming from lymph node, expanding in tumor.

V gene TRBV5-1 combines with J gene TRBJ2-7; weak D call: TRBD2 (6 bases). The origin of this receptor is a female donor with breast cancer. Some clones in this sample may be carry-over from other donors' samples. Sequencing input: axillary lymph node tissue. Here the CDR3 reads CASRGRGILGEQYF. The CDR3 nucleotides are TGCGCCAGCAGGGGTCGCGGGATTCTTGGCGAGCAGTACTTC.